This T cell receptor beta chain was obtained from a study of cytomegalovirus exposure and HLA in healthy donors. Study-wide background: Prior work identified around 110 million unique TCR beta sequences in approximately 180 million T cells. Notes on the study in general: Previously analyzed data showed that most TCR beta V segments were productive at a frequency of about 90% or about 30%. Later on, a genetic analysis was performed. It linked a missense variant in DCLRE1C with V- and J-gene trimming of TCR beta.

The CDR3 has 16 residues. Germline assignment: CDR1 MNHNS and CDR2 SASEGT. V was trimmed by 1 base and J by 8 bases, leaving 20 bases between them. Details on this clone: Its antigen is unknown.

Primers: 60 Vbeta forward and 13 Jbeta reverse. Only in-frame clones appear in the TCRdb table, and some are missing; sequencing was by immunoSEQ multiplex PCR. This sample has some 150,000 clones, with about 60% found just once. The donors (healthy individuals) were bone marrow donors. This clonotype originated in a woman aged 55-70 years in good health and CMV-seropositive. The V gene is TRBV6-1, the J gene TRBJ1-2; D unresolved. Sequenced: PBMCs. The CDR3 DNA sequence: TGTGCCAGCAGTGAAGAACCGCGGGTGAGGGTTGGAGGCTACACCTTC. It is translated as CASSEEPRVRVGGYTF.